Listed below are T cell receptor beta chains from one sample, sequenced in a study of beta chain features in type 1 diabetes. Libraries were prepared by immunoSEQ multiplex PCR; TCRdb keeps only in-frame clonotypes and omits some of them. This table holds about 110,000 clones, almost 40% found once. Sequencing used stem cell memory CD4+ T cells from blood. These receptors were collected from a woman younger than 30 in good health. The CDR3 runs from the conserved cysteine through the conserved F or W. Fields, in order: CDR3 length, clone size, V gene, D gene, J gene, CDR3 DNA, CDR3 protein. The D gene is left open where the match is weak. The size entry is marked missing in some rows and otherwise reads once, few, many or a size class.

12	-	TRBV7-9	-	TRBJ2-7	TGTGCCAGCAGCCGGGGGTACTACGAGCAGTACTTC	CASSRGYYEQYF
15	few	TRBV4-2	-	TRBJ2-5	TGTGCCAGCAGCCAAGTTAGCGGCCTACAAGAGACCCAGTACTTC	CASSQVSGLQETQYF
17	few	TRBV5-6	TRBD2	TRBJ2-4	TGTGCCAGCAGCCCGCCGAGGACTAGGGGAGAGTGGAGCATTCAGTACTTC	CASSPPRTRGEWSIQYF
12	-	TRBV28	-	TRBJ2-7	TGTGCCAGCAGCCTCCAGATCTACGAGCAGTACTTC	CASSLQIYEQYF
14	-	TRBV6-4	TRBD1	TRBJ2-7	TGTGCCAGCAGCCCCGACAGGGGCACCTACGAGCAGTACTTC	CASSPDRGTYEQYF
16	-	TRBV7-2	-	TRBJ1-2	TGTGCCAGCTCTAAAACCCAGGGTACGCGGAACTATGGCTACACCTTC	CASSKTQGTRNYGYTF
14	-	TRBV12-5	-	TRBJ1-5	TGTGCTAGTGGTTTGGCTTCAGGCAATCAGCCCCAGCATTTT	CASGLASGNQPQHF
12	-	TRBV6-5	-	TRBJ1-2	TGTGCCAGCAGTTCCCCAGGTGGGGGCTACACCTTC	CASSSPGGGYTF
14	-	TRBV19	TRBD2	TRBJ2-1	TGTGCCAGTAGAAGACTAGCGGGAGCCTTTGAGCAGTTCTTC	CASRRLAGAFEQFF
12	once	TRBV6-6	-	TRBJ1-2	TGTGCCAGCAGCTCCCTCAGGGGCGGCTACACCTTC	CASSSLRGGYTF
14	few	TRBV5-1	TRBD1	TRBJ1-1	TGCGCCAGCAGAACCGGGACAGCGAACACTGAAGCTTTCTTT	CASRTGTANTEAFF
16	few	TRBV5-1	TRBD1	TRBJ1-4	TGCGCCAGCAGCTTAGGGACAGTCGCAACTAATGAAAAACTGTTTTTT	CASSLGTVATNEKLFF
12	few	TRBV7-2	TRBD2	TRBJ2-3	TGTGCCAGCAGAACTAGCGGAGATACGCAGTATTTT	CASRTSGDTQYF
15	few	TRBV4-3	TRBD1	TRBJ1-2	TGCGCCAGCAGCCTACAGGGGGGCCCTGGCTATGGCTACACCTTC	CASSLQGGPGYGYTF
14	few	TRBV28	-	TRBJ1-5	TGTGCCAGCAGTTTTATACAGGGTTGGCAGCCCCAGCATTTT	CASSFIQGWQPQHF
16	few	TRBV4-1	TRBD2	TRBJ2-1	TGCGCCAGCAGCCAAGACCCCCTAGCGGGAGTCTTCGAGCAGTTCTTC	CASSQDPLAGVFEQFF
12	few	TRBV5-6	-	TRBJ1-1	TGTGCCAGCAGCTTTAGACTTTTTGAAGCTTTCTTT	CASSFRLFEAFF
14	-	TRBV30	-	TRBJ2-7	TGTGCCTGGAGTGGTGTGAGGAGCTCCTACGAGCAGTACTTC	CAWSGVRSSYEQYF
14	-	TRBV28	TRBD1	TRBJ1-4	TGTGCCAGCAGGACAGGGGGGGAGAGCGAAAAACTGTTTTTT	CASRTGGESEKLFF
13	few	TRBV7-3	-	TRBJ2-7	TGTGCCAGCAGCTTAAGTTTCCAGTCCGAGCAGTACTTC	CASSLSFQSEQYF
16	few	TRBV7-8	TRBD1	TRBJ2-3	TGTGCCAGCAGCCCAAGACAGGGTAAAGGCACAGATACGCAGTATTTT	CASSPRQGKGTDTQYF
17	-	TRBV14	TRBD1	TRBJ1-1	TGTGCCAGCAGCCAAGAGCAGGGCAGGGGGCTGAGCACTGAAGCTTTCTTT	CASSQEQGRGLSTEAFF
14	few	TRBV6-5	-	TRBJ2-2	TGTGCCAGCAGTTACGCGGAGTTCGGGGGGGAGCTGTTTTTT	CASSYAEFGGELFF
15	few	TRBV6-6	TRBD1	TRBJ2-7	TGTGCCAGCAGTACCCGGGGGGACAGGGGAGGCGAGCAGTACTTC	CASSTRGDRGGEQYF
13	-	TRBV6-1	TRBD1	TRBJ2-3	TGTGCCAGCAGAGGGACAGGCACAGATACGCAGTATTTT	CASRGTGTDTQYF
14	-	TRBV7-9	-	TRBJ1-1	TGTGCCAGCAGCTTAGAGCCTTTGAACACTGAAGCTTTCTTT	CASSLEPLNTEAFF
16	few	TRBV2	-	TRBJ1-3	TGTGCCAGCAGTGAAGCGTGGGCCTCCTCTGGAAACACCATATATTTT	CASSEAWASSGNTIYF
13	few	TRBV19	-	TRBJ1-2	TGTGCCAGTAGTATGGTAATTAGTAATGGCTACACCTTC	CASSMVISNGYTF
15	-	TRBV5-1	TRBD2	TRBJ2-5	TGCGCCAGCCGGGGACTAGCGGGAGTTAGGGAGACCCAGTACTTC	CASRGLAGVRETQYF
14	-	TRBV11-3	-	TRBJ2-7	TGTGCCAGCAGCTTAGTGGCGGGCCTGGGAGAGCAGTACTTC	CASSLVAGLGEQYF
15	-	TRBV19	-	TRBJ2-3	TGTGCCAGTAGTATAACGGGAGCTCCGTCAGATACGCAGTATTTT	CASSITGAPSDTQYF
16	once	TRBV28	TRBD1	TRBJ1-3	TGTGCCAGCAGTTCCCCGGACAGGCTCTCTGGAAACACCATATATTTT	CASSSPDRLSGNTIYF
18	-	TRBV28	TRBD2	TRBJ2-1	TGTGCCAGCAGCCGGCCCTCGGCTGGGCTAGCGGGAGGGAATGAGCAGTTCTTC	CASSRPSAGLAGGNEQFF
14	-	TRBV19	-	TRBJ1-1	TGTGCCAGTAGTATAAACCGAGGCAACACTGAAGCTTTCTTT	CASSINRGNTEAFF
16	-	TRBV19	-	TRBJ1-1	TGTGCCAGTAGTATAGGACGGGACATACCGAACACTGAAGCTTTCTTT	CASSIGRDIPNTEAFF
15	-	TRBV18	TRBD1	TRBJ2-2	TGTGCCAGCTCACCCACAGGGGGCGTCACCGGGGAGCTGTTTTTT	CASSPTGGVTGELFF
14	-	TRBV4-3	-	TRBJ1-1	TGCGCCAGCAGCCAAGACGAGGCGATAACTGAAGCTTTCTTT	CASSQDEAITEAFF
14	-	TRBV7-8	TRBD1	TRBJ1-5	TGTGCCAGCAGCCACGGACAGGGCATCCAGCCCCAGCATTTT	CASSHGQGIQPQHF
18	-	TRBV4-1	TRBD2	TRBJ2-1	TGCGCCAGCAGCCAAGATCGTTGGGCTAGCGGCAAACTCAATGAGCAGTTCTTC	CASSQDRWASGKLNEQFF
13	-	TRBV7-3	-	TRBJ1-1	TGTGCCAGCAGCTTAACCCGGAACACTGAAGCTTTCTTT	CASSLTRNTEAFF